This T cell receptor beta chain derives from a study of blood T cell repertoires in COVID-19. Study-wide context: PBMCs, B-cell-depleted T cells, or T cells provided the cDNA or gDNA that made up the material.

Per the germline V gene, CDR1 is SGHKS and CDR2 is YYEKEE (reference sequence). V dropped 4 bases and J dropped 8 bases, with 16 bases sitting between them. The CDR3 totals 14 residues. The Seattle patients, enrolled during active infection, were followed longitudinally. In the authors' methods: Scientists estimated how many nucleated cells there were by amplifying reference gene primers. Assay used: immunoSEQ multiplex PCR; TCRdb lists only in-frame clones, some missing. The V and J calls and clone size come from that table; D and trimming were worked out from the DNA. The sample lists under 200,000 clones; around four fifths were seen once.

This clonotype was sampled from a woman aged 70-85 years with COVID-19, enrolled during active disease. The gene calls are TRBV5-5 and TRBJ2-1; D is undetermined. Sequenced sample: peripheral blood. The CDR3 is CASSHILVRDEQFF. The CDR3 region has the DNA TGTGCCAGCAGCCATATTCTGGTTAGAGATGAGCAGTTCTTC. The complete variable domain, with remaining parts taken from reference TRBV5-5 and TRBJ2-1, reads DAGVTQSPTHLIKTRGQQVTLRCSPISGHKSVSWYQQVLGQGPQFIFQYYEKEERGRGNFPDRFSARQFPNYSSELNVNALLLGDSALYLCASSHILVRDEQFFGPGTRLTVL.